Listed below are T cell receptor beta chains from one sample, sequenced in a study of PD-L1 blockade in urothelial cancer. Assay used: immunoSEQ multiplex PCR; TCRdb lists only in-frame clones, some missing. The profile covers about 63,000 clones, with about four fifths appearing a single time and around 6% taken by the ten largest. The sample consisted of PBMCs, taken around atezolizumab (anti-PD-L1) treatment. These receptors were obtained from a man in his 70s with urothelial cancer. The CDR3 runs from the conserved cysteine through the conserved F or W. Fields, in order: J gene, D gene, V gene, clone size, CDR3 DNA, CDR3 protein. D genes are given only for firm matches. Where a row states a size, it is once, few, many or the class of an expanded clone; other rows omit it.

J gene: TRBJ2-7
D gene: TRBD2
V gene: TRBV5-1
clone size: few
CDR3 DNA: TGCGCCAGCAGAAGACTAGCGGGAGTTGGGGAGCAGTACTTC
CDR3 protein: CASRRLAGVGEQYF

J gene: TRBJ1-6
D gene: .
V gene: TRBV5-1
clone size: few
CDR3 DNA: TGCGCCAGCAGCCCGACAGAACTTAATTCACCCCTCCACTTT
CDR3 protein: CASSPTELNSPLHF

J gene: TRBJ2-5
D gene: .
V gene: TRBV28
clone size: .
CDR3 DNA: TGTGCCAGCAGTCAAGAGGTCGTGACCCAGTACTTC
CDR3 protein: CASSQEVVTQYF

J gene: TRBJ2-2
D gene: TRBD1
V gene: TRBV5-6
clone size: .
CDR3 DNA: TGTGCCAGCGGCGTCGGGACAGGGGAAACCGGGGAGCTGTTTTTT
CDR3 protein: CASGVGTGETGELFF

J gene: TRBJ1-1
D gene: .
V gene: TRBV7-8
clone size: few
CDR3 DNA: TGTGCCAGCAGCAGAGACATGAACACTGAAGCTTTCTTT
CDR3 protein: CASSRDMNTEAFF

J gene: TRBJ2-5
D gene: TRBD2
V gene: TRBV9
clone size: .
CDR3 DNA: TGTGCCAGCAGCGTAGGGCTAGCGGGGGGCCTAGAGACCCAGTACTTC
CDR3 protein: CASSVGLAGGLETQYF

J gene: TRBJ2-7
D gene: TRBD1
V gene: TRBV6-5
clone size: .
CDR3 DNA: TGTGCCAGCAGACAAGGACAGGGTGGCGAGCAGTACTTC
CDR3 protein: CASRQGQGGEQYF

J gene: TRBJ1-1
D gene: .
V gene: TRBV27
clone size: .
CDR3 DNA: TGTGCCAGCAATACCGGAGGGCTGGACACTGAAGCTTTCTTT
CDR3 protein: CASNTGGLDTEAFF

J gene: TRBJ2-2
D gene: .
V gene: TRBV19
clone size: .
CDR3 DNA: TGTGCCAGTAGTCCCCGGGACACTAACACCGGGGAGCTGTTTTTT
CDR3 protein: CASSPRDTNTGELFF

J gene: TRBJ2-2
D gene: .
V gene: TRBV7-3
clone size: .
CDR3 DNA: TGTGCCAGCAGCCCGAGCCCCGATGCTCCAGGGGAGCTGTTTTTT
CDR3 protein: CASSPSPDAPGELFF

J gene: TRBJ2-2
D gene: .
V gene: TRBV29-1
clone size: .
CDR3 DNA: TGCAGCGGGGGCAGAACCGGGGAGCTGTTTTTT
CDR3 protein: CSGGRTGELFF